Shown below are 2 T cell receptor beta chains from a single sample sequenced in a study of T cells in Graves' hyperthyroidism and ophthalmopathy. The source material, RNA transcripts, was used to amplify TCR beta CDR3 regions. Initially, a first-round RT-PCR of the TCR CDR3 employed the HTBI primer set. TCRdb fed the multiplex PCR reads into MiXCR, producing one record per CDR3 protein. The sample shows 480,000 or so distinct CDR3 sequences, about 46% of them seen only once. The specimen was peripheral blood or thyroid tissue (not recorded which). These TCRs come from an adult woman with Graves' disease, either hyperthyroidism or ophthalmopathy (not recorded which).

This chain links TRBV7-8 with TRBJ1-2; a weak D match, TRBD1 (5 bases). V was shortened by 4 bases and J by 2 bases, with 11 bases between the two germline ends. The CDR3 length is 14 residues. Germline V CDR1 and CDR2: SGHVS, FQNEAQ. This CDR3 is CASSSKQANYGYTF. The CDR3 DNA follows: TGTGCCAGCAGCTCCAAACAGGCGAACTATGGCTACACCTTC.

The rearrangement links TRBV7-9 to TRBJ1-5, with D possibly TRBD1 on 5 matching bases. Germline V lookup: CDR1 SEHNR, CDR2 FQNEAQ (reference sequence). This CDR3 contains 15 residues. Trimming pared 4 bases from V and 2 bases from J, leaving 12 bases between. The CDR3 coding sequence is TGTGCCAGCAGCTCCTCGGGGCAGGGCAATCAGCCCCAGCATTTT. Translated, it gives CASSSSGQGNQPQHF.